The 25 T cell receptor beta chains in this list originate from one sample, sequenced in a study of shared clonotypes between healthy human individuals. Only in-frame clones appear in the TCRdb table, and some are missing; sequencing was by immunoSEQ multiplex PCR. Counted here are 1.4 million to 1.5 million clones, around 95% occurring once; the ten biggest clones make up approximately 1%. The sequenced sample consisted of naive CD4+ T cells sorted from blood. The sample's subset: CD45RA+ positively selected. The receptors were gathered from a man aged 25 to 45 in good health.

The CDR3 reads CAMQTSGNTGELFF. CDR3 in DNA: TGTGCCATGCAGACTAGTGGGAACACCGGGGAGCTGTTTTTT. The chain combines TRBV6-1 with TRBJ2-2, with D perhaps matching TRBD2 (6 bases). CDR1 is MNHNS, CDR2 SASEGT, per germline. Trimming left V 10 bases short and J 1 base short, with 13 bases between. CDR3 size: 14 residues.

The CDR3 region has the DNA TGCGCCAGCAGCGGGAGGGGCAATGAGCAGTTCTTC. It is translated as CASSGRGNEQFF. The chain combines TRBV10-2 with TRBJ2-1, with 8 bases lining up with TRBD2. V lost 6 bases and J lost 6; bases outside the gene matches: 1. The CDR3 contains 12 residues. Looked up from germline, CDR1 is WSHSY and CDR2 is SAAADI.

This chain joins TRBV7-2 and TRBJ2-1; 9 bases match TRBD2. Germline CDR1 reads SGHTA; CDR2 reads FQGNSA. This CDR3 has 15 residues. The trim removed 5 bases at V and 9 bases at J, leaving 11 bases unmatched. The CDR3 loop reads CASSLPRLAGTEQFF. In DNA, the CDR3 is TGTGCCAGCAGCCTCCCGCGGCTAGCGGGAACTGAGCAGTTCTTC.

The chain joins TRBV18 to TRBJ2-1; 10 bases are shared with TRBD1. Per the germline V gene, CDR1 is KGHSH and CDR2 is LQKENI. The V gene end was trimmed by 6 bases and the J gene end by 0 bases; junction bases not matched to a gene: 5. The CDR3 contains 16 residues. The CDR3 is CASSMTGGNSYNEQFF. The CDR3 DNA reads as TGTGCCAGCTCTATGACAGGGGGCAACTCCTACAATGAGCAGTTCTTC. Based on the CDR3 plus reference TRBV18 and TRBJ2-1, the full variable domain is NAGVMQNPRHLVRRRGQEARLRCSPMKGHSHVYWYRQLPEEGLKFMVYLQKENIIDESGMPKERFSAEFPKEGPSILRIQQVVRGDSAAYFCASSMTGGNSYNEQFFGPGTRLTVL.

The V and J genes are TRBV30 and TRBJ2-3; D possibly corresponds to TRBD2 (6 bases). The germline gives CDR1 GTSNPN, CDR2 SVGIG (reference sequence). V shed 2 bases and J shed 5 bases, with 23 bases lying between them. The CDR3 runs 17 residues. Here the CDR3 DNA reads TGTGCCTGGAGTCCCGGAGGGTTGGGGCCGATACGAGATACGCAGTATTTT. Translating gives CAWSPGGLGPIRDTQYF.

With respect to this clone: Germline and junction disagree at one end, which may indicate a read error. The V gene is TRBV7-7, the J gene TRBJ2-5; TRBD1 matches at 9 bases. Germline V gene sequence: CDR1 SSHAT, CDR2 FNYEAQ (reference sequence). There are 15 residues in the CDR3. CDR3 nucleotide sequence: TGTGCTAGCAGCTTAGGGACAGGGTTTAAGGAGACCCAGTACTTC. Translation: CASSLGTGFKETQYF.

This clone was detected once. The chain uses TRBV30 and TRBJ1-2; D unclear. The CDR3 contains 14 residues. CDR1 GTSNPN and CDR2 SVGIG come from the germline V gene (reference sequence). The germline V and J ends were trimmed by 2 bases and 0 bases, with 10 bases remaining between them. CDR3 DNA: TGTGCCTGGAGTAGGGCAAGGGCTAACTATGGCTACACCTTC. It encodes CAWSRARANYGYTF.

The V call is TRBV25-1, the J call TRBJ2-1; D unresolved. The V gene's germline CDR1 is MGHDK and CDR2 SYGVNS. The CDR3 loop spans 13 amino acids. V shed 1 base and J shed 10 bases, with 11 bases lying between them. Here the CDR3 reads CASSEFGMVEQFF. The DNA of the CDR3 is TGTGCCAGCAGTGAATTTGGGATGGTCGAGCAGTTCTTC.

Only one count was recorded for this clone. Other DNA sequences of this sample code for an identical CDR3. The V and J genes are TRBV19 and TRBJ1-5, with 9 bases matching TRBD1. The CDR3 length is 14 residues. The germline V gene encodes CDR1 LNHDA and CDR2 SQIVND (reference sequence). J was trimmed by 5 bases and V by 4 bases; bases with no gene match: 3. The chain's CDR3 is CASSTGQGYQPQHF. CDR3 sequence (DNA): TGTGCCAGTAGTACGGGACAGGGCTATCAGCCCCAGCATTTT.

The rearrangement uses TRBV15 and TRBJ2-1; 10 bases fit TRBD2. Per the germline V gene, CDR1 is LNHNV and CDR2 is YYDKDF (reference sequence). V dropped 5 bases and J dropped 5; count of bases not matched to a gene: 9. This CDR3 has 16 amino acids. CDR3 nucleotide sequence: TGTGCCACCAGCGGGGGAGCGGGAGGGTTTAACAATGAGCAGTTCTTC. Its protein product is CATSGGAGGFNNEQFF.

The chain couples TRBV25-1 to TRBJ2-2, with D unclear. There are 14 residues in the CDR3. From germline, CDR1 is MGHDK and CDR2 SYGVNS. The V end lost 5 bases, the J end lost 5 bases, and 12 bases lay between the germline ends. The CDR3 loop is CASSSRAITGELFF. CDR3 DNA sequence: TGTGCCAGCAGTAGCCGGGCTATAACCGGGGAGCTGTTTTTT.

In its sample, this clone was seen once. The genes are TRBV18 and TRBJ2-2, with unresolved D. The germline V and J ends were trimmed by 3 bases and 6 bases, with 11 bases remaining between them. This CDR3 comprises 14 residues. Germline V gives CDR1 KGHSH, CDR2 LQKENI. CDR3 DNA sequence: TGTGCCAGCTCACCGCTGCCCGATTCCGGGGAGCTGTTTTTT. It yields the protein CASSPLPDSGELFF.

V is TRBV19 and J is TRBJ2-1, with D perhaps TRBD2 (6 bases). V was pared by 8 bases and J by 10 bases, with 18 bases between. Germline V gene lookup returns CDR1 LNHDA and CDR2 SQIVND (reference sequence). The length of the CDR3 is 13 residues. The CDR3 region is CASALLPREEQFF. In DNA form, the CDR3 reads TGTGCCAGTGCTCTATTACCCCGGGAGGAGCAGTTCTTC.

The CDR3: CASSSRTGFKQYF. The CDR3 nucleotides read TGTGCCAGCAGTTCACGGACTGGATTCAAGCAGTACTTC. J is TRBJ2-7 and V is TRBV27; D might be TRBD2 (5 bases). This CDR3 comprises 13 residues. V was cut by 4 bases and J by 8 bases, with 15 bases left in between. Germline CDR1 MNHEY, CDR2 SMNVEV (reference sequence).

V is TRBV9 and J is TRBJ2-7; D unclear. Germline V lookup: CDR1 SGDLS, CDR2 YYNGEE. The V gene lost 0 bases and the J gene lost 7 bases, with 11 bases spanning the gap. This CDR3 has 13 amino acids. CDR3 sequence (DNA): TGTGCCAGCAGCGTAGTCCCCGAAATAGAGCAGTACTTC. Translation gives CASSVVPEIEQYF.

The V and J genes are TRBV29-1 and TRBJ1-1; no clear D gene. CDR3 length: 14 residues. Trimming removed 6 bases from V and 0 bases from J, with 14 bases in between. CDR1 and CDR2 from the germline V gene are SQVTM and ANQGSEA. CDR3 in amino acids: CSVIRPPMNTEAFF. Here the CDR3 DNA reads TGCAGCGTAATCCGGCCTCCGATGAACACTGAAGCTTTCTTT.

The chain joins TRBV9 to TRBJ1-1; D is perhaps TRBD1 (5 bases). This CDR3 is 16 amino acids long. CDR1 SGDLS and CDR2 YYNGEE come from the germline V gene. V lost 2 bases and J 3 bases, leaving 17 bases between the germline ends. The CDR3 spells CASSVGTGVRDTEAFF. CDR3 coding DNA: TGTGCCAGCAGCGTCGGGACGGGGGTGAGGGACACTGAAGCTTTCTTT.

Of note for this clone: Within the sample, other DNA sequences also encode this same CDR3. This chain joins TRBV6-6 and TRBJ2-7, with unresolved D. With 0 bases removed from V and 1 base from J, the gap between germline ends came to 4 bases. CDR1 is MNHNY, CDR2 SVGAGI, per germline (reference sequence). This CDR3 region has 13 residues. The chain's CDR3 is CASSYSGSYEQYF. The CDR3, as DNA: TGTGCCAGCAGTTACTCTGGGTCCTACGAGCAGTACTTC.

The chain has TRBV2 and TRBJ2-7; D not resolved. Trimming removed 3 bases at V and 6 bases at J, with 12 bases between. This CDR3 region has 13 residues. Germline CDR1 reads SNHLY; CDR2 reads FYNNEI. CDR3 region: CASSDGRRSEQYF. Here the CDR3 DNA reads TGTGCCAGCAGTGACGGCAGGCGGAGCGAGCAGTACTTC. Full variable domain (rest looked up from reference TRBV2 and TRBJ2-7): EPEVTQTPSHQVTQMGQEVILRCVPISNHLYFYWYRQILGQKVEFLVSFYNNEISEKSEIFDDQFSVERPDGSNFTLKIRSTKLEDSAMYFCASSDGRRSEQYFGPGTRLTVT.

This chain links TRBV7-9 with TRBJ2-7; TRBD2 aligns across 14 bases. J was trimmed by 6 bases and V by 4 bases; bases with no gene match: 11. Germline CDR1 SEHNR, CDR2 FQNEAQ (reference sequence). The CDR3 runs to 17 residues. The CDR3 reads CASSSPTSGRAEGEQYF. CDR3 nucleotides: TGTGCCAGCAGCTCTCCGACTAGCGGGAGGGCCGAGGGCGAGCAGTACTTC.

The chain is built from TRBV5-1 and TRBJ2-7; no definite D call. Trimming took 0 bases from V and 0 from J, leaving 13 bases between them. The CDR3 spans 16 residues. The germline V gene has CDR1 SGHRS and CDR2 YFSETQ. DNA of the CDR3: TGCGCCAGCAGCTTGGTCCGGGCCGCGAGCTCCTACGAGCAGTACTTC. The encoded protein is CASSLVRAASSYEQYF.

The chain joins TRBV2 to TRBJ2-3, with a possible D match to TRBD2 (5 bases). Germline V CDR1 and CDR2: SNHLY, FYNNEI. The CDR3 is 14 residues long. Trimming stripped 8 bases from V and 1 base from J, with 13 bases between. CDR3 bases: TGTGCCAGCTTAGGGCGGGCTCGCACAGATACGCAGTATTTT. This translates into CASLGRARTDTQYF.

As regards this clone: Other DNA sequences of this sample code for an identical CDR3. The V call is TRBV29-1, the J call TRBJ2-3; the D call may be TRBD1 or TRBD2 (7 bases each). This CDR3 comprises 13 residues. V dropped 6 bases and J dropped 2 bases, with 12 bases sitting between them. Per germline, CDR1 SQVTM and CDR2 ANQGSEA. The CDR3 nucleotides read TGCAGCGTGGGGGGGACAGTCACAGATACGCAGTATTTT. Protein: CSVGGTVTDTQYF.

J is TRBJ2-2 and V is TRBV9; possible D gene TRBD1, 6 bases. The V and J ends lost 9 bases and 5 bases respectively, with 26 bases between them. CDR3 length equals 17 residues. Germline V CDR1 and CDR2: SGDLS, YYNGEE. The CDR3 spells CATNSGVGPEGTGELFF. The CDR3 bases are TGTGCCACCAACTCAGGGGTAGGACCCGAAGGAACCGGGGAGCTGTTTTTT.

The chain is built from TRBV28 and TRBJ1-2, with no clear D. The CDR3 loop spans 14 amino acids. The germline V gene has CDR1 MDHEN and CDR2 SYDVKM. V was cut by 1 base and J by 2 bases, with 8 bases left in between. In DNA form, the CDR3 reads TGTGCCAGCAGTTTATCGCCGGAAAACTATGGCTACACCTTC. Its translation: CASSLSPENYGYTF.